Sequencing of this T cell receptor (beta chain) was carried out in a study of T-cell memory formation after mild COVID-19. Study as a whole: The study found TCR clusters largely donor specific.

This CDR3 is built from 15 residues. CDR1 is LGHDT, CDR2 YNNKEL, per germline (reference sequence). V lost 4 bases, J lost 4 bases, and 16 bases lay in between. Study outcomes and limitations: Clones shrinking between day 15 and 85 showed a balanced CD4/CD8 split, and those that grew later tilted toward CD4+. The appearance of some responding clones in pre-infection memory suggested that cross-reactive memory joined.

This clonotype occurred a few times. Its target is not known. Barcoded TCR alpha and TCR beta cDNA libraries with UMIs came from 5'RACE using constant-segment primers. TCRdb re-called the 5' RACE reads with MiXCR, one entry per CDR3 protein. The table shows approximately 180,000 distinct CDR3 sequences, with roughly 17% occurring only once. This chain links TRBV3-1 with TRBJ2-5; tentatively, D is TRBD2 (6 bases). The origin of this receptor is an adult woman who had mild COVID-19 (a few samples of this study predate the infection). Cell type and time point are not known. Sequences were obtained from PBMCs or a T cell subset sorted from them (not recorded which). The DNA for the CDR3 is TGTGCCAGCAGCCTAGCTAACGGGGGTGGAGAGACCCAGTACTTC. This translates into CASSLANGGGETQYF.